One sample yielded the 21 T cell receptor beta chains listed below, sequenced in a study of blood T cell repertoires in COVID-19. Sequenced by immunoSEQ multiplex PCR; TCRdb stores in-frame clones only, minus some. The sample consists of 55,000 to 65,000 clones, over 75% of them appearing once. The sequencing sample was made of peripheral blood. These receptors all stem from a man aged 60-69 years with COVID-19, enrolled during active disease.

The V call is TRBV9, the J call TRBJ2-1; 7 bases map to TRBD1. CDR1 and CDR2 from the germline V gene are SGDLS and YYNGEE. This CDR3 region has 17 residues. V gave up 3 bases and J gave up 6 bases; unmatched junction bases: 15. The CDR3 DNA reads TGTGCCAGCAGCGACCAATGGGGGACAGAGGTCGTCAATGAGCAGTTCTTC. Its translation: CASSDQWGTEVVNEQFF.

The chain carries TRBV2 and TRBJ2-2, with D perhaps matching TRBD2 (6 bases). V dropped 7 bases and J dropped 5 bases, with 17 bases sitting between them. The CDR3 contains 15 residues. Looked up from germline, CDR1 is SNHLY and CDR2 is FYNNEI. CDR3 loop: CASTPGRRGTGELFF. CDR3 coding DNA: TGTGCCAGCACCCCCGGCCGGAGGGGTACCGGGGAGCTGTTTTTT.

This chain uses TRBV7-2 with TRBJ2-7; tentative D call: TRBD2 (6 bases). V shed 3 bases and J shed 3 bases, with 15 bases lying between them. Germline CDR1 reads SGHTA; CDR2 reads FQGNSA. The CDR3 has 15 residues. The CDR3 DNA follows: TGTGCCAGCAGCTTCAAAGCGGGCCTAAACTACGAGCAGTACTTC. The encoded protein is CASSFKAGLNYEQYF.

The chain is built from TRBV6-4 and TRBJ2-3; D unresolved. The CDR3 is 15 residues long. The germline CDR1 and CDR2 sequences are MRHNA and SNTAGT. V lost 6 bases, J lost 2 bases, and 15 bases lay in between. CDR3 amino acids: CASSQQSSTTDTQYF. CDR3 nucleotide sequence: TGTGCCAGCAGCCAACAGTCTTCCACCACAGATACGCAGTATTTT.

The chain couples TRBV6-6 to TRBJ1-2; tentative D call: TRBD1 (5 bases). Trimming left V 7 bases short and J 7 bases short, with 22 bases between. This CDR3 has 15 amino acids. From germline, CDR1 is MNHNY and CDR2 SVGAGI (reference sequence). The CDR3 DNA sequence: TGTGCCAGCAACCTGGGGCAGGGCGTTTCTTTTGGCTACACCTTC. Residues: CASNLGQGVSFGYTF.

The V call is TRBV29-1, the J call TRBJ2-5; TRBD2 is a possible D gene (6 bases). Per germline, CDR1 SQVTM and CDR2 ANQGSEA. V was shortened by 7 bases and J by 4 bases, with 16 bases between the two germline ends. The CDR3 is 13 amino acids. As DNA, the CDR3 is TGCAGCGCCGGACCCGGGACTGGAGAGACCCAGTACTTC. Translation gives CSAGPGTGETQYF.

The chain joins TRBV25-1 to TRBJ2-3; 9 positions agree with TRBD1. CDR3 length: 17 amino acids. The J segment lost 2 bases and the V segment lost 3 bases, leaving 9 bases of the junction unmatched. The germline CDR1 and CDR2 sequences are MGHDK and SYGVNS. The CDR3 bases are TGTGCCAGCAGTGATAAAGGGACAGGGAGAGACACAGATACGCAGTATTTT. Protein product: CASSDKGTGRDTDTQYF.

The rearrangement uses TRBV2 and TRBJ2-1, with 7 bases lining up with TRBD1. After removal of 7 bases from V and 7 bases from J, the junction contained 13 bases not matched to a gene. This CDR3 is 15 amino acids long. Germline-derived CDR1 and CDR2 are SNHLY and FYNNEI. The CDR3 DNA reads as TGTGCCAGCACCCTGAGACAGGGAGTATTTAATGAGCAGTTCTTC. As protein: CASTLRQGVFNEQFF.

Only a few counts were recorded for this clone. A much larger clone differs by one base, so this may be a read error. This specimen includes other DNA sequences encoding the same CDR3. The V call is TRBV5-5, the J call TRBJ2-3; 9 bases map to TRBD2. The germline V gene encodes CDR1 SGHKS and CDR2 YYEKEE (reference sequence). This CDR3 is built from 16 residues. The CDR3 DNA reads TGTCCCCGCAGCTTGGGCGGGGGCGGGAGGGCCCTCCCTGGGTATTTT. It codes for CPRSLGGGGRALPGYF.

The CDR3 is CASRSTGTGGQETQYF. In nucleotides, the CDR3 is TGTGCCAGCAGATCAACCGGGACAGGGGGTCAAGAGACCCAGTACTTC. The V call is TRBV7-9, the J call TRBJ2-5; 11 nucleotides align to TRBD1. Germline CDR1 and CDR2: SEHNR and FQNEAQ (reference sequence). The V gene end was trimmed by 6 bases and the J gene end by 2 bases; junction bases not matched to a gene: 8. The CDR3 runs to 16 residues.

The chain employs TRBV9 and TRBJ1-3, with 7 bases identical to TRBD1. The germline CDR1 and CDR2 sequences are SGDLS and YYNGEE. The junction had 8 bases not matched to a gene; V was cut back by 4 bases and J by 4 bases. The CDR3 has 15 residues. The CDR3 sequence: CASSKTGSIGNTIYF. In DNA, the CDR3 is TGTGCCAGCAGCAAGACAGGGTCGATCGGAAACACCATATATTTT.

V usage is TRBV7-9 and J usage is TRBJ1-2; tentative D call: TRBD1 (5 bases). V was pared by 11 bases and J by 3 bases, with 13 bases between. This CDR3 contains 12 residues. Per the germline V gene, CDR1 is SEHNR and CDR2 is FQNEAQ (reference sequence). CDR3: CALGGMDYGYTF. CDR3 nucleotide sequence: TGTGCCTTGGGGGGGATGGACTATGGCTACACCTTC.

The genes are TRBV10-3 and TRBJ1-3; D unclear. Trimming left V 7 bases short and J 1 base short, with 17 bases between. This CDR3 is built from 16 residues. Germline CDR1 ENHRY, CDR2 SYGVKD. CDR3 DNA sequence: TGTGCCATCACCAGAGACCAGGCCTTATCTGGAAACACCATATATTTT. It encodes CAITRDQALSGNTIYF.

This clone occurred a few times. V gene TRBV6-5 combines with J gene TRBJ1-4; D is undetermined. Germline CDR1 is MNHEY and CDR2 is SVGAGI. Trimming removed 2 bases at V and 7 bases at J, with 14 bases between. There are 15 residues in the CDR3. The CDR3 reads CASSYDRQATEKLFF. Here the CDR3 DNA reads TGTGCCAGCAGTTACGATCGGCAGGCAACTGAAAAACTGTTTTTT.

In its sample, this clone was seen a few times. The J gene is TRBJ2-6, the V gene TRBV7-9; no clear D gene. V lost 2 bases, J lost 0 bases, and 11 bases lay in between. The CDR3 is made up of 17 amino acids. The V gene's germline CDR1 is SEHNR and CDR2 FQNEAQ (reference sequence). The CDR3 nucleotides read TGTGCCAGCAGCTTAAGTTGGGCCATCTCTGGGGCCAACGTCCTGACTTTC. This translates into CASSLSWAISGANVLTF.

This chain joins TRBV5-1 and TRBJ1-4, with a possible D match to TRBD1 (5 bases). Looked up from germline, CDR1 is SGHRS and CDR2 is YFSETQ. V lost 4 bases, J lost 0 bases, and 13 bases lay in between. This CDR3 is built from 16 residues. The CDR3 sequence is CASSRDQGATNEKLFF. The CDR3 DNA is TGCGCCAGCAGCCGAGACCAAGGGGCAACTAATGAAAAACTGTTTTTT.

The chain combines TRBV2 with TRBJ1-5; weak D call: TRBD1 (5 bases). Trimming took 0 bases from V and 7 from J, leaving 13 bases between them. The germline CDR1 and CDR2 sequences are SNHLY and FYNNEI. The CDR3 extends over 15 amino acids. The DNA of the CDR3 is TGTGCCAGCAGTGAAGCGTCGCAGGGCAGGCAGCCCCAGCATTTT. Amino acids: CASSEASQGRQPQHF.

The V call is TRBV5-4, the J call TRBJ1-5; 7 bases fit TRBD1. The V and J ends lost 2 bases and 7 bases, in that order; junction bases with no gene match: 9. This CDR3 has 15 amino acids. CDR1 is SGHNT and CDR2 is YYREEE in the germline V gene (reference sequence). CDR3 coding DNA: TGTGCCAGCAGCTTAGGGGGCGCAAGTCCCCAGCCCCAGCATTTT. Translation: CASSLGGASPQPQHF.

The DNA of the CDR3 is TGCGCCAGCAGCTTGGATTACCCGAGGTCGTACAATGAGCAGTTCTTC. This translates into CASSLDYPRSYNEQFF. The J gene is TRBJ2-1, the V gene TRBV5-1; no clear D gene. With 0 bases removed from V and 4 bases from J, the gap between germline ends came to 14 bases. The CDR3 contains 16 residues. Germline V gives CDR1 SGHRS, CDR2 YFSETQ.

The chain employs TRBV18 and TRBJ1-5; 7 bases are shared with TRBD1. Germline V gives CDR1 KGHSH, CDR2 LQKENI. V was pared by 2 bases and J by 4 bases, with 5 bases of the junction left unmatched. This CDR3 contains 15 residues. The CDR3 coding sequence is TGTGCCAGCTCACCAAGGCAGGGGGAGAATCAGCCCCAGCATTTT. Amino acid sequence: CASSPRQGENQPQHF.

The CDR3 sequence is CASSQGEGEGANVLTF. The CDR3 DNA is TGCGCCAGCAGCCAAGGCGAGGGGGAAGGGGCCAACGTCCTGACTTTC. The V call is TRBV4-1, the J call TRBJ2-6; D might be TRBD1 (6 bases). V gave up 1 base and J gave up 4 bases, with 11 bases separating them. CDR1 MGHRA and CDR2 YSYEKL come from the germline V gene. The CDR3 covers 16 residues.